This T cell receptor beta chain was recorded in a study of cytotoxic CD8 clonotypes in ibrutinib-treated CLL. Study as a whole: Overall, some 25 responses were partial and 2 complete; following median 68 months, about 15 patients stayed remitted and approximately 12 progressed.

The data were produced by immunoSEQ multiplex PCR, yet TCRdb's version contains in-frame clones alone and is incomplete. Among tens of thousands of clones listed, over 50% were seen once. Study-wide findings and caveats: At the start, clonality exceeded age-matched healthy donors and followed circulating CD8+ T-cell counts.

About this clone itself: Its specificity is not known.

The input for sequencing was PBMCs, taken after 24 months of ibrutinib treatment. The TCR comes from a human donor with chronic lymphocytic leukemia.

Here the CDR3 reads CASSLPTGGSYNEQFF. The CDR3 DNA is TGCGCCAGCAGCTTGCCCACAGGGGGATCCTACAATGAGCAGTTCTTC. The chain combines TRBV5-1 with TRBJ2-1; 8 bases are shared with TRBD1. V gave up 1 base and J gave up 1 base; unmatched junction bases: 4. Germline CDR1 reads SGHRS; CDR2 reads YFSETQ. The CDR3 spans 16 residues.